This record concerns one T cell receptor beta chain sequence. Its antigen is undetermined. These data belong to a study of CD8 T cells in Susac syndrome. Sequencing targeted TCR beta in blood CD8+ and CD4+ T cells. Relapsing-remitting disease, either stable or active, was present in the multiple sclerosis controls, who were treatment-naive patients. RNA totalling about 0.45 to 1 ug underwent reverse transcription with random hexamers. Amplification of TCR beta CDR3 was carried out by immunoSEQ multiplex PCR, which covered 54 Vbeta and 13 Jbeta segments. MiXCR, applied by TCRdb to the immunoSEQ multiplex PCR reads, yields one record per CDR3 protein. Of approximately 270,000 distinct CDR3 sequences listed, 85% to 95% were seen once; the top ten hold roughly 0.072%. Study findings and constraints: The study admitted that it had a relatively small number of individuals in its TCR sequencing and HLA analysis.

This receptor was taken from a human donor with multiple sclerosis. The sample taken for sequencing was CD4+ T cells from PBMCs.

The CDR3 here is CASLGTPLGYTF. DNA for the CDR3: TGTGCCAGCCTCGGGACCCCTCTGGGCTACACCTTC. The gene calls are TRBV28 and TRBJ1-2; D is possibly TRBD1 (5 bases). The V end was cut by 8 bases, the J end by 8 bases, with 15 bases between. Germline lookup yields CDR1 MDHEN and CDR2 SYDVKM. The CDR3 runs to 12 residues.